A single sample gave rise to the 28 T cell receptor beta chains below, sequenced in a study of cytomegalovirus exposure and HLA in healthy donors. Primers for the PCR totalled 60 Vbeta and 13 Jbeta. Clones were read by immunoSEQ multiplex PCR, and TCRdb kept only the in-frame ones, dropping some. The repertoire includes approximately 110,000 clones, under 85% of them detected once, and around 13% sits in the top ten. The material sequenced was PBMCs. All receptors derive from a woman aged 40 to 49 in good health and CMV-seropositive.

This clone was seen a single time. The V and J genes are TRBV7-3 and TRBJ2-6; possible D gene TRBD2, 6 bases. This CDR3 comprises 18 residues. Germline loops: CDR1 SGHTA, CDR2 FQGTGA. V was cut by 5 bases and J by 0 bases, with 17 bases left in between. CDR3 sequence: CASSPSGGVPSGANVLTF. In nucleotides, the CDR3 is TGTGCCAGCAGCCCCTCCGGCGGGGTCCCCTCTGGGGCCAACGTCCTGACTTTC. Using reference TRBV7-3 and TRBJ2-6 for the parts outside the CDR3, the full variable domain is GAGVSQTPSNKVTEKGKYVELRCDPISGHTALYWYRQSLGQGPEFLIYFQGTGAADDSGLPNDRFFAVRPEGSVSTLKIQRTERGDSAVYLCASSPSGGVPSGANVLTFGAGSRLTVL.

This chain joins TRBV10-3 and TRBJ2-7, with a weak D call TRBD1 (6 bases). This CDR3 spans 12 amino acids. Trimming cost V 3 bases and J 5 bases, with 8 bases left between them. The V gene's germline CDR1 is ENHRY and CDR2 SYGVKD. CDR3 DNA: TGTGCCATCAGTGAAAGGGGGAACGAGCAGTACTTC. As protein: CAISERGNEQYF.

J is TRBJ1-5 and V is TRBV7-8; 9 bases agree with TRBD1. In germline, CDR1 is SGHVS, CDR2 FQNEAQ. This CDR3 has 17 amino acids. The J segment lost 2 bases and the V segment lost 0 bases, leaving 5 bases of the junction unmatched. The CDR3 nucleotides are TGTGCCAGCAGCTTAGCTTGGGACAGGGATGGCAATCAGCCCCAGCATTTT. Encoded protein: CASSLAWDRDGNQPQHF.

The genes are TRBV5-1 and TRBJ2-1; TRBD2 is a possible D gene (7 bases). V lost 1 base to trimming and J lost 12 bases, with 20 bases between them. CDR3 length: 15 residues. Germline values: CDR1 SGHRS, CDR2 YFSETQ. CDR3 nucleotide sequence: TGCGCCAGCAGCTTGTTTATCCGGGGGGCAGCAATGCAGTTCTTC. Protein product: CASSLFIRGAAMQFF.

This chain uses TRBV10-3 with TRBJ1-5, with D tentatively TRBD1 (5 bases). The length of the CDR3 is 14 residues. Germline values: CDR1 ENHRY, CDR2 SYGVKD. V lost 2 bases, J lost 6 bases, and 11 bases lay in between. DNA for the CDR3: TGTGCCATCAGTGAGGTCCGGGGGGGTCAGCCCCAGCATTTT. Translated: CAISEVRGGQPQHF.

A single count supports this clone. V usage is TRBV30 and J usage is TRBJ1-2; TRBD1 is a possible D gene (5 bases). CDR3 size: 13 residues. The V gene lost 0 bases and the J gene lost 8 bases, with 13 bases spanning the gap. Germline V gene data show CDR1 as GTSNPN and CDR2 as SVGIG (reference sequence). CDR3 residues: CAWSVLVGGGYTF. The CDR3 DNA follows: TGTGCCTGGAGTGTACTAGTCGGGGGAGGCTACACCTTC.

The chain uses TRBV15 and TRBJ2-7, with TRBD1 matching over 10 bases. Germline loops: CDR1 LNHNV, CDR2 YYDKDF (reference sequence). Unmatched junction bases numbered 7, after V lost 5 bases and J lost 3 bases. The CDR3 totals 15 residues. DNA of the CDR3: TGTGCCACCAGCCGTGGGGACAGGGGCCACTACGAGCAGTACTTC. This encodes CATSRGDRGHYEQYF.

V usage is TRBV7-3 and J usage is TRBJ1-2; D unresolved. Trimming shortened V by 2 bases and J by 5 bases, and 6 bases separated the two germline ends. Germline V lookup: CDR1 SGHTA, CDR2 FQGTGA. CDR3 length equals 12 residues. CDR3 sequence: CASSLEGYGYTF. CDR3 in DNA: TGTGCCAGCAGCTTAGAGGGATATGGCTACACCTTC. The full variable domain, completed using reference TRBV7-3 and TRBJ1-2, is GAGVSQTPSNKVTEKGKYVELRCDPISGHTALYWYRQSLGQGPEFLIYFQGTGAADDSGLPNDRFFAVRPEGSVSTLKIQRTERGDSAVYLCASSLEGYGYTFGSGTRLTVV.

This clone was observed a handful of times. This chain joins TRBV30 and TRBJ2-1; tentatively, D is TRBD2 (5 bases). The CDR3 has 12 residues. V was shortened by 4 bases and J by 7 bases, with 11 bases between the two germline ends. Looked up from germline, CDR1 is GTSNPN and CDR2 is SVGIG (reference sequence). The CDR3 loop is CAWKEIANEQFF. In nucleotides, the CDR3 is TGTGCCTGGAAGGAGATAGCGAATGAGCAGTTCTTC. Complete variable domain (other parts from reference TRBV30 and TRBJ2-1): SQTIHQWPATLVQPVGSPLSLECTVEGTSNPNLYWYRQAAGRGLQLLFYSVGIGQISSEVPQNLSASRPQDRQFILSSKKLLLSDSGFYLCAWKEIANEQFFGPGTRLTVL.

V usage is TRBV28 and J usage is TRBJ1-5; D is uncertain. CDR3 length: 14 residues. The germline V gene encodes CDR1 MDHEN and CDR2 SYDVKM. Trimming left V 6 bases short and J 5 bases short, with 14 bases between. The CDR3 loop is CASSPAAAHQPQHF. CDR3 coding DNA: TGTGCCAGCAGCCCCGCGGCGGCCCATCAGCCCCAGCATTTT.

This chain connects TRBV29-1 to TRBJ1-1; no clear D. The CDR3 has 12 amino acids. Germline CDR1 reads SQVTM; CDR2 reads ANQGSEA. Trimming removed 8 bases at V and 0 bases at J, with 10 bases between. The CDR3 spells CSPTQMNTEAFF. CDR3 sequence (DNA): TGCAGCCCTACTCAAATGAACACTGAAGCTTTCTTT.

The chain links TRBV19 to TRBJ2-4, with D perhaps TRBD1 (6 bases). CDR1 and CDR2 (germline): LNHDA, SQIVND (reference sequence). Trimming shortened V by 3 bases and J by 8 bases, and 11 bases separated the two germline ends. This CDR3 has 13 amino acids. The CDR3 region is CASSITGTYIQYF. CDR3 nucleotide sequence: TGTGCCAGTAGTATTACAGGGACGTACATTCAGTACTTC.

This chain uses TRBV5-8 with TRBJ2-7; D might be TRBD2 (6 bases). Germline lookup yields CDR1 SGHTS and CDR2 YDEGEE. V was clipped by 10 bases and J by 1 base, with 15 bases between them. The CDR3 totals 13 residues. Here the CDR3 DNA reads TGTGCCCACCGGGACTCCAATTCCTACGAGCAGTACTTC. Translation gives CAHRDSNSYEQYF.

This clone was recorded only once. The rearrangement joins TRBV29-1 to TRBJ1-1, with D maybe TRBD1 (6 bases). V lost 0 bases, J lost 11 bases, and 22 bases lay in between. CDR3 length: 15 amino acids. Germline V lookup: CDR1 SQVTM, CDR2 ANQGSEA. This chain's CDR3 is CSVEDKGGILHEAFF. The CDR3 DNA reads as TGCAGCGTTGAAGATAAAGGGGGTATCCTGCACGAGGCTTTCTTT.

V usage is TRBV27 and J usage is TRBJ2-1, with 9 bases aligning to TRBD2. CDR1 is MNHEY, CDR2 SMNVEV, per germline (reference sequence). The CDR3 spans 15 residues. Trimming cost V 4 bases and J 5 bases; bases outside gene matches: 6. The CDR3 bases are TGTGCCAGCAGTTCCCTAGCGGGATTCCACAATGAGCAGTTCTTC. Translating gives CASSSLAGFHNEQFF.

V and J are TRBV7-2 and TRBJ2-1; 9 bases are shared with TRBD2. CDR1 SGHTA and CDR2 FQGNSA come from the germline V gene. The V and J ends lost 4 bases and 4 bases, in that order; junction bases with no gene match: 14. The CDR3 length is 18 residues. DNA for the CDR3: TGTGCCAGCAGCTCACAGGTCTTAGCGGGAGCAATATACAATGAGCAGTTCTTC. Residues: CASSSQVLAGAIYNEQFF.

V is TRBV28 and J is TRBJ2-1; a possible D gene is TRBD1 (5 bases). V lost 5 bases to trimming and J lost 2 bases, with 16 bases between them. Germline CDR1 and CDR2: MDHEN and SYDVKM. This CDR3 is built from 16 residues. Written as DNA, the CDR3 is TGTGCCAGCAGTCCCATGAAAGACAGTACCTACAATGAGCAGTTCTTC. Amino acids: CASSPMKDSTYNEQFF.

Only one count was recorded for this clone. V usage is TRBV29-1 and J usage is TRBJ2-1, with 12 bases fitting TRBD2. The ends lost 3 bases at V and 15 bases at J; junction bases unmatched: 6. The CDR3 sequence is 12 residues long. Germline lookup yields CDR1 SQVTM and CDR2 ANQGSEA. The CDR3 DNA follows: TGCAGCGTTGAGGAAACTAGCGGGAGGTCGTTCTTC. It encodes CSVEETSGRSFF.

This sequence joins TRBV19 and TRBJ1-3; D call uncertain. Germline values: CDR1 LNHDA, CDR2 SQIVND (reference sequence). Trimming cost V 11 bases and J 1 base, with 12 bases left between them. This CDR3 comprises 13 residues. The CDR3 loop is CAVQAVSGNTIYF. The CDR3 DNA is TGTGCCGTCCAGGCTGTTTCTGGAAACACCATATATTTT.

The rearrangement links TRBV6-5 to TRBJ2-7; tentative D call: TRBD2 (5 bases). This CDR3 has 13 residues. V was clipped by 2 bases and J by 7 bases, with 12 bases between them. Germline CDR1 is MNHEY and CDR2 is SVGAGI. The CDR3 sequence is CASSYMGSGEQYF. The CDR3 DNA follows: TGTGCCAGCAGTTACATGGGTTCGGGGGAGCAGTACTTC.

The chain employs TRBV28 and TRBJ2-5, with D perhaps matching TRBD1 (6 bases). CDR1 and CDR2 (germline): MDHEN, SYDVKM. The CDR3 extends over 13 amino acids. Trimming shortened V by 3 bases and J by 5 bases, and 10 bases separated the two germline ends. The CDR3 region has the DNA TGTGCCAGCAGTTTGGGGGCGGAGGAGACCCAGTACTTC. Translating gives CASSLGAEETQYF.

The chain is built from TRBV6-5 and TRBJ1-2; perhaps TRBD1 as D (6 bases). The length of the CDR3 is 13 residues. The V end was cut by 0 bases, the J end by 7 bases, with 9 bases between. Germline CDR1 is MNHEY and CDR2 is SVGAGI. The chain's CDR3 is CASSYSGAGGYTF. The CDR3 DNA reads as TGTGCCAGCAGTTACTCGGGGGCCGGTGGCTACACCTTC.

As for this clone: Other nucleotide sequences in the sample specify the same CDR3. The chain links TRBV29-1 to TRBJ1-3, with a possible D match to TRBD1 (5 bases). The germline V gene has CDR1 SQVTM and CDR2 ANQGSEA. This CDR3 has 13 residues. The germline V and J ends were trimmed by 4 bases and 4 bases, with 11 bases remaining between them. The CDR3 bases are TGCAGCGTTGGAAGGGGCACGGGAAACACCATATATTTT. Translated, it gives CSVGRGTGNTIYF.

This chain links TRBV18 with TRBJ1-5; D is unclear. Germline CDR1 is KGHSH and CDR2 is LQKENI. The length of the CDR3 is 13 residues. V lost 5 bases to trimming and J lost 2 bases, with 7 bases between them. For the CDR3, the DNA is TGTGCCAGCTCAGAGGGAGGCAATCAGCCCCAGCATTTT. It specifies CASSEGGNQPQHF.

This clone was found a few times. This chain joins TRBV5-1 and TRBJ2-3; 8 bases match TRBD2. The CDR3 sequence is 15 residues long. Germline V gives CDR1 SGHRS, CDR2 YFSETQ. Trimming at V came to 6 bases and at J to 4 bases, leaving 10 bases not matched to a gene. The DNA for the CDR3 is TGCGCCAGCAAACATCAAGCGGGAGCGGCAGATACGCAGTATTTT. Translation gives CASKHQAGAADTQYF.

The chain recombines TRBV4-2 with TRBJ2-2, with D possibly matching TRBD2 (6 bases). The CDR3 has 13 amino acids. The germline gives CDR1 LGHNA, CDR2 YNFKEQ. With 4 bases removed from V and 7 bases from J, the gap between germline ends came to 10 bases. The CDR3 sequence is CASSPRESGELFF. The CDR3 bases are TGTGCCAGCAGCCCGCGGGAAAGCGGGGAGCTGTTTTTT.

This clone was seen a few times. The V call is TRBV2, the J call TRBJ2-7, with D maybe TRBD2 (6 bases). Trimming cost V 2 bases and J 1 base, with 9 bases left between them. CDR3 length: 14 amino acids. CDR1 is SNHLY and CDR2 is FYNNEI in the germline V gene. The CDR3 region has the DNA TGTGCCAGCAGTGAATACAGCGGGTCCTACGAGCAGTACTTC. Translating it yields CASSEYSGSYEQYF.

The chain has TRBV6-1 and TRBJ1-2; D is ambiguous. The CDR3 extends over 14 amino acids. V was pared by 2 bases and J by 8 bases, with 15 bases between. Germline V lookup: CDR1 MNHNS, CDR2 SASEGT. The CDR3 coding sequence is TGTGCCAGCAGTGAAAGTAATTTATCGGGAGGCTACACCTTC. Amino acids: CASSESNLSGGYTF.